This T cell receptor beta chain was captured in a study of blood T cell repertoires in COVID-19 (dated by TCRdb to the early 2020s). With respect to the entire study: Samples from collaborators originated in the United States, Italy and Spain and spanned both the acute and convalescent phases of COVID-19. Sample metadata almost always included a de-identified subject ID, COVID-19 status, age in years and sex. A freely available public database, intended as a resource for researchers studying the immune response to SARS-CoV-2, is where the repertoires were released. The material from the prospective study consisted of cDNA or gDNA derived from T cells, B-cell-depleted T cells, or PBMCs. The samples were drawn from two sources: the first 160 participants of the ongoing ImmuneRACE study, and 1,254 subjects contributed by 6 global collaborators. Subjects who had been exposed to COVID-19, were actively infected with it, or had recovered from it provided the deeply sampled blood TCRbeta repertoires that made up the dataset. HLA class I and class II types, where available, came from metadata supplied by the sample provider rather than from assay-based typing.

Results the study describes overall, beyond this receptor: The amount of clinical and demographic metadata varied by source and participant and was provided uncurated.

At the junction V is shortened by 3 bases and J by 4 bases; bases outside the gene matches: 5. From a lookup of the germline V gene, CDR1 and CDR2 are MDHEN and SYDVKM. The CDR3 runs 16 residues from the cysteine to the phenylalanine. Only the CDR3 DNA stays, 48 bases, in frame from base 1. TCRbeta CDR3 regions were amplified from genomic DNA by means of the immunoSEQ Assay, a bias-controlled multiplex PCR. In the authors' own workflow: The number of nucleated cells in each sample was estimated by amplification of reference gene primers within the assay. Sequence reads were collapsed and filtered to measure the absolute abundance of every unique TCRbeta CDR3 rearrangement. Productive Simpson clonality was computed per sample as the square root of Simpson's diversity index over productive rearrangements. TCRdb's version of the immuneACCESS table is confined to in-frame rearrangements and falls short of the full clone set. An unresolved V gene accounts for under half of the shortfall where checked; the remainder is of unknown origin. V, J and clone size derive from that table, while D and trimming were established from the DNA sequence. Recorded for this sample are about 100,000 clones; approximately 84% of them occurred a single time. The ten largest clones capture 15% to 20% of the sample.

Each collaborating institution followed its own protocols to collect whole blood in K2EDTA tubes. For TCRbeta analysis, collaborators shipped samples in one of three forms: frozen whole blood, isolated PBMCs, or DNA extracted from either of those sample types. With respect to this clone: Its target antigen remains unknown. One base away there is no much larger clone; base qualities are not given.

The receptor comes from a woman between 55 and 75 years old with acute or convalescent COVID-19. The chain couples TRBV28 to TRBJ2-4, with TRBD1 matching 11 junction bases. The sequenced sample was peripheral blood. The bases read TGTGCCAGCAGTTTTTTGGGACAGGGGGGTAAAAACATTCAGTACTTC. It encodes CASSFLGQGGKNIQYF.